The clone carrying this T cell receptor beta chain has a count of ten or more. Germline V gene data show CDR1 as SNHLY and CDR2 as FYNNEI. V shed 4 bases and J shed 8 bases, with 15 bases lying between them. The CDR3 has 14 amino acids. CDR3 regions were amplified by Arm-PCR using iRepertoire HTBI primers to build TCR beta libraries. TCRdb recomputed calls from the multiplex PCR reads with MiXCR, one row per CDR3 protein. The sample has 380,000 or so distinct CDR3 sequences, 15% to 20% seen once. This sample was included in a study of regulatory T cells in long-lasting Graves disease. Specified time point: newly diagnosed GD, antithyroid drugs for less than 3 months. Preparation of the TCR library used RNA extracted from PBMCs. This sample was shared with a second study, whose subject was T cells in Graves' hyperthyroidism and ophthalmopathy.

The receptor's source is a woman aged 18 to 35 with Graves disease. The specimen comprised peripheral blood mononuclear cells (PBMCs), sampled at new diagnosis, from a patient treated with antithyroid drugs. V gene TRBV2 combines with J gene TRBJ2-1, with D possibly matching TRBD2 (5 bases). The CDR3 DNA reads TGTGCCAGCAGTGGGGCTAGGAGGCACCATGAGCAGTTCTTC. It encodes CASSGARRHHEQFF.